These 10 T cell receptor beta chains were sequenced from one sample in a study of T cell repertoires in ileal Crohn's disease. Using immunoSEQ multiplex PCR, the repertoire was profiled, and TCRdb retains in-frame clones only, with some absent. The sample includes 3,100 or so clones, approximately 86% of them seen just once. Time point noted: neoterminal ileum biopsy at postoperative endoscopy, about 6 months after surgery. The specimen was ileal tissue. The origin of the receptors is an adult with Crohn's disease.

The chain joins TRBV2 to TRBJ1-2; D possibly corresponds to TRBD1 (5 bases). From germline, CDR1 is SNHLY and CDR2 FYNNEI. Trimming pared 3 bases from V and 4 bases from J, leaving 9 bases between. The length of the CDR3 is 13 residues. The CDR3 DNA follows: TGTGCCAGCAGTGAGGGGGAGATCTATGGCTACACCTTC. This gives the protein CASSEGEIYGYTF.

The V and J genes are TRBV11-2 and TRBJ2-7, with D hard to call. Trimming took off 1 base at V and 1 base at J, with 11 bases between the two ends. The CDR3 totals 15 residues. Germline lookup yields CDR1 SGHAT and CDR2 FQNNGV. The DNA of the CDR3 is TGTGCCAGCAGCTTAGTCCCCGAAGGGTCCTACGAGCAGTACTTC. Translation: CASSLVPEGSYEQYF.

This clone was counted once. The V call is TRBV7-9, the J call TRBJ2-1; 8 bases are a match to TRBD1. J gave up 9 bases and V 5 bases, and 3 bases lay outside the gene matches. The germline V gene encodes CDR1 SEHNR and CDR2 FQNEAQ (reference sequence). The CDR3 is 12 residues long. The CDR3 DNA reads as TGTGCCAGCAGCCCGGACAGGGTTGAGCAGTTCTTC. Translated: CASSPDRVEQFF.

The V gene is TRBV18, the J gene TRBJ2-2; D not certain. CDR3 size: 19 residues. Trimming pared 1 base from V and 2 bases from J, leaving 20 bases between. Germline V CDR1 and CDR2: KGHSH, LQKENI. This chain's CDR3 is CASSPLALGIGFNTGELFF. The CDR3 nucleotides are TGTGCCAGCTCACCACTAGCCTTAGGGATCGGTTTTAACACCGGGGAGCTGTTTTTT. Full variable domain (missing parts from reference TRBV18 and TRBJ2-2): NAGVMQNPRHLVRRRGQEARLRCSPMKGHSHVYWYRQLPEEGLKFMVYLQKENIIDESGMPKERFSAEFPKEGPSILRIQQVVRGDSAAYFCASSPLALGIGFNTGELFFGEGSRLTVL.

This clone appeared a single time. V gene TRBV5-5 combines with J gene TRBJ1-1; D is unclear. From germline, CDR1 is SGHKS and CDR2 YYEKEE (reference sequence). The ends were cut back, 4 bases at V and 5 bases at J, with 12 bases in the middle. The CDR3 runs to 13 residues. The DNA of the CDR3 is TGTGCCAGCAGCCCAAATCGAGGAACTGAAGCTTTCTTT. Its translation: CASSPNRGTEAFF.

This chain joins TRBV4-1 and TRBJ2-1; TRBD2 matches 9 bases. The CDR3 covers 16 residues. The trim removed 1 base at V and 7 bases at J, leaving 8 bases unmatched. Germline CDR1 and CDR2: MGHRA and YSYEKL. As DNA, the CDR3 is TGCGCCAGCAGCCAAGGGCGGGGGGGCCGCTGGAATGAGCAGTTCTTC. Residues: CASSQGRGGRWNEQFF.

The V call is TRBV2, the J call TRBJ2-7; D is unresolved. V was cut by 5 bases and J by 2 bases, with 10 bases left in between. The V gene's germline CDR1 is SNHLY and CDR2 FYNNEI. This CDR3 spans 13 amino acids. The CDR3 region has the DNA TGTGCCAGCAGTTTAAGCAATACCTACGAGCAGTACTTC. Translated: CASSLSNTYEQYF.

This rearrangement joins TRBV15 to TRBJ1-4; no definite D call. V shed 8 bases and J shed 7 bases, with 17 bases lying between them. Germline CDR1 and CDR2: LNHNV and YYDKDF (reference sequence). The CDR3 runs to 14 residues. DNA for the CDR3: TGTGCCACCCTCTTCAAGCTCGACGGTGAAAAACTGTTTTTT. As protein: CATLFKLDGEKLFF.

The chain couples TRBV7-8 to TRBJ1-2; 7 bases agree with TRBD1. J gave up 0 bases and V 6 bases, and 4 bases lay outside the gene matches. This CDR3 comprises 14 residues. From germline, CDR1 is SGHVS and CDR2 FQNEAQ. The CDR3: CASRPGGANYGYTF. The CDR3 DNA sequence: TGTGCCAGCAGACCAGGGGGGGCTAACTATGGCTACACCTTC. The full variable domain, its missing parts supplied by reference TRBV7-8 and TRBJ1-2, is GAGVSQSPRYKVAKRGQDVALRCDPISGHVSLFWYQQALGQGPEFLTYFQNEAQLDKSGLPSDRFFAERPEGSVSTLKIQRTQQEDSAVYLCASRPGGANYGYTFGSGTRLTVV.

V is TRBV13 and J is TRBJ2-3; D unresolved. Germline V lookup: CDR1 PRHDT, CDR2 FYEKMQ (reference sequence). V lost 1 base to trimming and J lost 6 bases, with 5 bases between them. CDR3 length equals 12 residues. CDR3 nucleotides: TGTGCCAGCAGCTTAGATGAGGATACGCAGTATTTT. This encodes CASSLDEDTQYF.